This T cell receptor beta chain was sequenced in a study of blood T cell repertoires in COVID-19. Study overall: The samples span acute and convalescent COVID-19 from the United States, Italy and Spain.

This CDR3 is 21 amino acids long. In the original analysis: The authors estimated nucleated cell counts from reference gene primer amplification. Repertoires were generated with immunoSEQ multiplex PCR, while TCRdb's copy carries only in-frame clones and drops some. V and J calls and clone size are those listed in that table; D and trimming were worked out from the DNA. The sample lists 45,000 to 55,000 clones; around 78% were seen once. The source is a human donor with active or convalescent COVID-19. The donor label of this sample is uncertain. Sequences were obtained from peripheral blood. The V call is TRBV1, the J call TRBJ2-5; the table's D call of TRBD2 was not tested on the DNA. TRBV1 is annotated as a pseudogene. CDR3 protein: CTSSQASRLAGGPVYQETQYF. In DNA form, the CDR3 reads TGCACCAGCAGCCAAGCTTCGCGTCTAGCGGGAGGGCCGGTGTACCAAGAGACCCAGTACTTC.